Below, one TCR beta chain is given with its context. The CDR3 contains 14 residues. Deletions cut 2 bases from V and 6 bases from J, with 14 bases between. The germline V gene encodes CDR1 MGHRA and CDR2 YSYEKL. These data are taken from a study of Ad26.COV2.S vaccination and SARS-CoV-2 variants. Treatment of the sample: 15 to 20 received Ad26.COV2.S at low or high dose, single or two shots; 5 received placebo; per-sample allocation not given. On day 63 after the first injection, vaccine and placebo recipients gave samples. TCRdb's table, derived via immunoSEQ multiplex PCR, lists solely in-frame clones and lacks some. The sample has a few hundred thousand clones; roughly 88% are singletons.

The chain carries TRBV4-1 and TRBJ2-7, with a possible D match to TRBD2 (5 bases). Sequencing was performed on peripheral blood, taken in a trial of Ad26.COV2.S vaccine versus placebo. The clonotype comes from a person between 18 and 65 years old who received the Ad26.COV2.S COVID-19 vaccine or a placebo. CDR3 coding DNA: TGCGCCAGCAGCCAAAAGCGGAACTCACCCGAGCAGTACTTC. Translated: CASSQKRNSPEQYF.